The next 4 T cell receptor beta chains were all read from a single sample in a study of cytomegalovirus exposure and HLA in healthy donors. Primers included in the PCR were 60 Vbeta and 13 Jbeta primers. Using immunoSEQ multiplex PCR, the repertoire was profiled, and TCRdb retains in-frame clones only, with some absent. The sample lists roughly 100,000 clones; 70% to 80% were seen once. Sequenced input: PBMCs. The receptors here all came from an older woman in good health and CMV-seropositive.

J is TRBJ1-4 and V is TRBV6-6; the D is unclear. The V gene's germline CDR1 is MNHNY and CDR2 SVGAGI (reference sequence). V gave up 3 bases and J gave up 10 bases, with 15 bases separating them. The CDR3 is 14 residues long. The DNA of the CDR3 is TGTGCCAGCAGTTATACAGTCACTTTCGGAAAACTGTTTTTT. Translation: CASSYTVTFGKLFF.

This clone came up once. This chain connects TRBV16 to TRBJ1-2; a weak D match, TRBD1 (5 bases). This CDR3 is built from 15 residues. V shed 1 base and J shed 4 bases, with 13 bases lying between them. In germline, CDR1 is KGHSY, CDR2 FQNENV. The CDR3 sequence is CASSQYGQGLYGYTF. The CDR3 DNA sequence: TGTGCCAGCAGCCAATATGGGCAGGGACTCTATGGCTACACCTTC.

This sequence joins TRBV18 and TRBJ2-1; perhaps TRBD1 as D (5 bases). Trimming left V 4 bases short and J 6 bases short, with 10 bases between. The germline V gene encodes CDR1 KGHSH and CDR2 LQKENI. This CDR3 has 13 residues. The CDR3 DNA is TGTGCCAGCTCACTGGACATATCCAATGAGCAGTTCTTC. Protein sequence: CASSLDISNEQFF.

The rearrangement uses TRBV5-1 and TRBJ1-2; no clear D gene. Per germline, CDR1 SGHRS and CDR2 YFSETQ. The CDR3 contains 13 residues. V shed 0 bases and J shed 2 bases, with 5 bases lying between them. The CDR3 region has the DNA TGCGCCAGCAGCTTGGCCCAGAACTATGGCTACACCTTC. It encodes CASSLAQNYGYTF. The whole variable domain, filled in from reference TRBV5-1 and TRBJ1-2, reads KAGVTQTPRYLIKTRGQQVTLSCSPISGHRSVSWYQQTPGQGLQFLFEYFSETQRNKGNFPGRFSGRQFSNSRSEMNVSTLELGDSALYLCASSLAQNYGYTFGSGTRLTVV.